The entry below gives a single T cell receptor beta chain sequence along with its context. The target antigen is unknown. The data were taken from a study of cytomegalovirus exposure and HLA in healthy donors. The ends lost 6 bases at V and 6 bases at J; junction bases unmatched: 7. The CDR3 loop spans 13 amino acids. Germline values: CDR1 MNHEY, CDR2 SVGAGI. This PCR relied on a set of 60 Vbeta primers and 13 Jbeta primers. As handled by the study authors: A follow-up analysis tallied tens of millions of unique TCR beta chains, roughly 11 million shared. Libraries were prepared by immunoSEQ multiplex PCR; TCRdb keeps only in-frame clonotypes and omits some of them. V, J and clone size derive from that table, while D and trimming were established from the DNA sequence. The sample has 150,000 to 200,000 clones, just over 70% seen once. Study-wide results and limits: Prediction of most subjects' HLA-A and HLA-B alleles by TCR beta sequences was reportedly accurate.

The sequenced sample was PBMCs. This sequence joins TRBV6-5 and TRBJ1-1; 7 bases are a match to TRBD1. The TCR sequence derives from a human donor in good health. Here the CDR3 reads CASRETGVAEAFF. Written as DNA, the CDR3 is TGTGCCAGCAGGGAAACAGGGGTCGCTGAAGCTTTCTTT.